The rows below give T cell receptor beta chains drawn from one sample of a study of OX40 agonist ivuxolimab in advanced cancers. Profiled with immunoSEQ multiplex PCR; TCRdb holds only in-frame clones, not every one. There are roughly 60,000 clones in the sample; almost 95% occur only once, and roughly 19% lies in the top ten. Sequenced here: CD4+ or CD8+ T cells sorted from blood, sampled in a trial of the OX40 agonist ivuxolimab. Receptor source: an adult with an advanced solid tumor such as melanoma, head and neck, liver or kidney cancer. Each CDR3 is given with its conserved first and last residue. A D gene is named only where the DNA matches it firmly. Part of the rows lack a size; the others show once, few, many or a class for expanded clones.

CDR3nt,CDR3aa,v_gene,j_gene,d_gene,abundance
TGTGCCAGTAGACTTTTGGGAGGGAGCAATCAGCCCCAGCATTTT,CASRLLGGSNQPQHF,TRBV19,TRBJ1-5,NA,NA
TGTGCCAGCAGCTTAGGCAGGGGTGACGGCTACACCTTC,CASSLGRGDGYTF,TRBV13,TRBJ1-2,NA,NA
TGTGCCAGCAGCGTAGAATCGCTAGCGGGGGGGGAAGAGACCCAGTACTTC,CASSVESLAGGEETQYF,TRBV9,TRBJ2-5,TRBD2,NA
TGTGCCAGCAGTTACTTAGTACAGCGGGATAACTACGAGCAGTACTTC,CASSYLVQRDNYEQYF,TRBV6-6,TRBJ2-7,TRBD2,NA
TGCGCCAGCAGCCAAGATCTTTTAGGGAACCTGGGACTGTTTTTT,CASSQDLLGNLGLFF,TRBV4-3,TRBJ1-4,NA,NA
TGTGCCAGCAGCGTTAGCGGGAGCAATGAGCAGTTCTTC,CASSVSGSNEQFF,TRBV9,TRBJ2-1,TRBD2,NA
TGCGCCAGCAGCCCTTGGGCTAGAGGCGGGAGGGATACAAGGGAGACCCAGTACTTC,CASSPWARGGRDTRETQYF,TRBV5-1,TRBJ2-5,TRBD2,NA
TGTGCCAGCAGCCCAACTCATTTAGCGGGAGGGAATTACAATGAGCAGTTCTTC,CASSPTHLAGGNYNEQFF,TRBV7-2,TRBJ2-1,TRBD2,NA
TGTGCCAGCAGTTACGCTCAGGGGGAATATCAAGAGACCCAGTACTTC,CASSYAQGEYQETQYF,TRBV6-5,TRBJ2-5,TRBD1,NA
TGTGCCAGTAGTATAGTTGATCGTACACCTCCCTACGAGCAGTACTTC,CASSIVDRTPPYEQYF,TRBV19,TRBJ2-7,NA,NA
TGTGCCATCGGACGGACGACAACTAATGAAAAACTGTTTTTT,CAIGRTTTNEKLFF,TRBV6-1,TRBJ1-4,NA,NA
TGTGCTAGTGAAAAGACAGGTACTGAAGCTTTCTTT,CASEKTGTEAFF,TRBV12-5,TRBJ1-1,NA,NA
TGTGCCAGCAGTGATGGCAGGGGGCTAGGTTATGGCTACACCTTC,CASSDGRGLGYGYTF,TRBV6-1,TRBJ1-2,TRBD1,NA
TGTGCCAGTAGTTCGAGACTAGCGGGAGGTCTCGACGAGCAGTACTTC,CASSSRLAGGLDEQYF,TRBV19,TRBJ2-7,TRBD2,NA
TGTGCCAGCAGTCCCGGGAGCGGGGTTGGGGAGCTGTTTTTT,CASSPGSGVGELFF,TRBV27,TRBJ2-2,TRBD2,NA
TGTGCCAGCAGCCAAGGTGGGCTTGCCTACGAGCAGTACTTC,CASSQGGLAYEQYF,TRBV4-2,TRBJ2-7,NA,NA
TGTGCCAGCAGTTCCCCCGGGACTAGCAGAGACAATGAGCAGTTCTTC,CASSSPGTSRDNEQFF,TRBV27,TRBJ2-1,TRBD2,once
TGTGCCAGCATCGCAGGCTCTGGGGCCAACGTCCTGACTTTC,CASIAGSGANVLTF,TRBV11-3,TRBJ2-6,NA,NA
TGTGCCAGTAGTGGGACTGGCTACAATGAGCAGTTCTTC,CASSGTGYNEQFF,TRBV19,TRBJ2-1,NA,NA
TGTGCCAGCAGTCCCCCGGGACAGGGAGGAGGCTACACCTTC,CASSPPGQGGGYTF,TRBV6-5,TRBJ1-2,TRBD1,NA
TGTGCCAGCAGCGTAGGGTCCTTCCTAGAGGGGGGAGAGACCCAGTACTTC,CASSVGSFLEGGETQYF,TRBV9,TRBJ2-5,NA,NA
TGTGCCAGCAGTTTTAGGGACAGGGGATCCTACGAGCAGTACTTC,CASSFRDRGSYEQYF,TRBV27,TRBJ2-7,TRBD1,NA
TGTGCCAGTCAAGGCATAAGAGGGGACATTCAGTACTTC,CASQGIRGDIQYF,TRBV2,TRBJ2-4,NA,NA
TGTGCCAGCTCACCATATGTGGCAGCCTTTAATGAGCAGTTCTTC,CASSPYVAAFNEQFF,TRBV18,TRBJ2-1,NA,once
TGCGCCAGCAGCCAAGTAGCAGACAACTCCTACGAGCAGTACTTC,CASSQVADNSYEQYF,TRBV4-1,TRBJ2-7,NA,NA
TGTGCCAGCAGTACAGGGAGCTCTGGAAACACCATATATTTT,CASSTGSSGNTIYF,TRBV7-8,TRBJ1-3,NA,NA
TGTGCCAGCAGCGTAGGGTGGGACGGTTACTACGAGCAGTACTTC,CASSVGWDGYYEQYF,TRBV9,TRBJ2-7,NA,few
TGTGCCAGCAGTGGGCGGGGGTGGCACACTGAAGCTTTCTTT,CASSGRGWHTEAFF,TRBV16,TRBJ1-1,NA,NA
TGTGCCAGCGCTGTCGGCACAGATACGCAGTATTTT,CASAVGTDTQYF,TRBV6-6,TRBJ2-3,NA,NA
TGTGCCAGCAGTAGGACTAGCGGGAGGGACAATGAGCAGTTCTTC,CASSRTSGRDNEQFF,TRBV28,TRBJ2-1,TRBD2,NA
TGTGCCAGCACGTCCCGGGACGTTTATGGGCCCTACGAGCAGTACTTC,CASTSRDVYGPYEQYF,TRBV6-6,TRBJ2-7,NA,NA
TGTGCCAGCAGCGTAGGTCTGGGGGCTACAGATACGCAGTATTTT,CASSVGLGATDTQYF,TRBV9,TRBJ2-3,NA,NA
TGTGCCAGCAGCCTGGGGACCTACGAGCAGTACTTC,CASSLGTYEQYF,TRBV11-3,TRBJ2-7,NA,NA
TGTGCCAGCACACCAGCGGGAGAGGCCTACGAGCAGTACTTC,CASTPAGEAYEQYF,TRBV7-2,TRBJ2-7,TRBD2,NA
TGTGCCAGCAGCGTGGGAACAGAAACAACTAATGAAAAACTGTTTTTT,CASSVGTETTNEKLFF,TRBV9,TRBJ1-4,NA,NA
TGTGCCAGCAGCTCTTTCAACTCCTACGAGCAGTACTTC,CASSSFNSYEQYF,TRBV11-3,TRBJ2-7,NA,NA
TGTGCCAGCAGCGATAATACCCAAGAGACCCAGTACTTC,CASSDNTQETQYF,TRBV11-3,TRBJ2-5,NA,NA
TGTGCCAGCACCCCTGAGGTCTACAATGAGCAGTTCTTC,CASTPEVYNEQFF,TRBV11-2,TRBJ2-1,NA,NA
TGTGCCAGCAGTGTCTCCCGGTGGGGGGCGAACTATGGCTACACCTTC,CASSVSRWGANYGYTF,TRBV6-1,TRBJ1-2,NA,once
TGTGCCAGCAGCCAGGGGGCCCTAGAGACCCAGTACTTC,CASSQGALETQYF,TRBV4-2,TRBJ2-5,NA,NA
TGTGCCAGCAGCTTAGTGGGCCCGCGGGAGCGAGAGACCCAGTACTTC,CASSLVGPRERETQYF,TRBV11-1,TRBJ2-5,TRBD2,NA
TGCGCCAGCAGCCCAGGGACTAGCGGCCCCCTTAGGGTCGATGAGCAGTTCTTC,CASSPGTSGPLRVDEQFF,TRBV5-1,TRBJ2-1,TRBD2,NA
TGTGCCAGCAGCCCGCAAGCGGGCTCCTACGAGCAGTACTTC,CASSPQAGSYEQYF,TRBV9,TRBJ2-7,NA,NA
TGTGCCATCAGTGAGTCAATTAGCGGCTCTCGTATTGGGGAGCTGTTTTTT,CAISESISGSRIGELFF,TRBV10-3,TRBJ2-2,NA,NA
TGTGCCAGCACCCTAGAAGGGGCTTATAGCTCCTACGAGCAGTACTTC,CASTLEGAYSSYEQYF,TRBV2,TRBJ2-7,NA,NA
TGCGCCAGCAGCCAGCAGACCTTAGGCTACGAGCAGTACTTC,CASSQQTLGYEQYF,TRBV4-3,TRBJ2-7,NA,once
TGTGCCAGCAGTTACTCCGGGGGAGAGCAGTACTTC,CASSYSGGEQYF,TRBV6-5,TRBJ2-7,NA,NA
TGTGCCACCAGCAGAAGACAGGGGGCCCCAGATACGCAGTATTTT,CATSRRQGAPDTQYF,TRBV15,TRBJ2-3,TRBD1,once
TGCGCCAGCAGCCAAGATCGGGCGGGAGGGCTGAACACCGGGGAGCTGTTTTTT,CASSQDRAGGLNTGELFF,TRBV4-3,TRBJ2-2,TRBD2,NA
TGTGCCAGCAGCTCAACCGGGACTATACAAGAGACCCAGTACTTC,CASSSTGTIQETQYF,TRBV7-2,TRBJ2-5,TRBD2,NA
TGTGCCAGCAGCGGGGGAGCGGGAGCTGAAGAGCAGTACTTC,CASSGGAGAEEQYF,TRBV7-8,TRBJ2-7,TRBD2,NA
TGCAGCGCAAACGGTGCGCGGGAGGTTTCTACAGATACGCAGTATTTT,CSANGAREVSTDTQYF,TRBV29-1,TRBJ2-3,TRBD2,NA
TGTGCCAGCAGTTTATACAGGGGAGTAGCCAAAAACATTCAGTACTTC,CASSLYRGVAKNIQYF,TRBV28,TRBJ2-4,TRBD1,NA
TGTGCCAGCAGCTCTCCGACTGGAAACACCATATATTTT,CASSSPTGNTIYF,TRBV7-9,TRBJ1-3,NA,NA
TGTGCCAGCAGCGAAGCCGGGACCCATTTCACCGGGGAGCTGTTTTTT,CASSEAGTHFTGELFF,TRBV9,TRBJ2-2,NA,NA